The 20 T cell receptor beta chains presented below share a single source sample, sequenced in a study of blood T cell repertoires in COVID-19 (dated by TCRdb to about 2020). Library prep was done by the immunoSEQ multiplex PCR assay. As stored in TCRdb, this immuneACCESS dataset retains in-frame rearrangements with V and J assigned. A fraction of the clones does not appear; measured against another copy, unresolved V genes explain less than half of the discrepancy, and the remainder lacks a known reason. This sample gives 250,000 to 400,000 clones in total; approximately 90% of them show up just once. The ten largest make up approximately 1.6% of the sample. The material sequenced was peripheral blood. The receptors derive from a woman in her twenties or thirties with COVID-19, enrolled during active disease.

This chain uses TRBV7-2 with TRBJ2-5; D gene uncertain. CDR1 and CDR2 from the germline V gene are SGHTA and FQGNSA. The CDR3 covers 13 residues. Trimming cost V 5 bases and J 6 bases, with 13 bases left between them. The CDR3 nucleotides are TGTGCCAGCAGCCGAGGCAGAACTCAGACCCAGTACTTC. Its translation: CASSRGRTQTQYF.

The chain has TRBV3-1 (or the pseudogene TRBV3-2) and TRBJ2-7; 10 bases match TRBD2. Germline assignment: CDR1 LGHDT and CDR2 YNNKEL (reference sequence). CDR3 size: 16 residues. V shed 0 bases and J 2 bases; nucleotides not matched to a gene: 4. CDR3 protein: CASSQDWTSGTYEQYF. In DNA form, the CDR3 reads TGTGCCAGCAGCCAAGATTGGACTAGCGGTACCTACGAGCAGTACTTC.

This rearrangement joins TRBV19 to TRBJ2-1; TRBD2 might be the D (6 bases). Germline-derived CDR1 and CDR2 are LNHDA and SQIVND (reference sequence). This CDR3 is 15 amino acids long. V shed 1 base and J shed 7 bases, with 14 bases lying between them. The CDR3 DNA follows: TGTGCCAGTAGTATAGTGGCTAGCGTGCGAAATGAGCAGTTCTTC. Its protein product is CASSIVASVRNEQFF.

V and J are TRBV6-5 and TRBJ1-1, with D perhaps matching TRBD1 (5 bases). The CDR3 is made up of 14 amino acids. The germline gives CDR1 MNHEY, CDR2 SVGAGI. The V and J ends lost 5 bases and 7 bases respectively, with 17 bases between them. The CDR3 DNA reads as TGTGCCAGCAGTCTATATAGGGGCGGGGGTGAAGCTTTCTTT. It specifies CASSLYRGGGEAFF.

In this sample, this clone turned up once. This chain joins TRBV19 and TRBJ1-1; the D is unclear. Germline V gene sequence: CDR1 LNHDA, CDR2 SQIVND (reference sequence). V lost 7 bases and J lost 0, with 3 bases in between. The CDR3 runs 11 residues. For the CDR3, the DNA is TGTGCCAGTACCTTGAACACTGAAGCTTTCTTT. Its protein is CASTLNTEAFF.

This chain connects TRBV28 to TRBJ2-1; 9 nucleotides line up with TRBD2. The trim removed 7 bases at V and 7 bases at J, leaving 20 bases unmatched. There are 18 residues in the CDR3. In germline, CDR1 is MDHEN, CDR2 SYDVKM. CDR3 amino acids: CASTLEGGGAFLRNEQFF. As DNA, the CDR3 is TGTGCCAGCACCTTGGAGGGCGGGGGGGCTTTTCTACGGAATGAGCAGTTCTTC.

DNA of the CDR3: TGTGCCAGCAGCCGGGGACAGGATGGCTACACCTTC. Its translation: CASSRGQDGYTF. The rearrangement joins TRBV7-9 to TRBJ1-2; 8 nucleotides match TRBD1. Looked up from germline, CDR1 is SEHNR and CDR2 is FQNEAQ (reference sequence). This CDR3 is 12 amino acids long. Trimming removed 5 bases from V and 6 bases from J; junction bases left unmatched: 2.

The chain carries TRBV4-3 and TRBJ2-3; the D gene is possibly TRBD2 (6 bases). This CDR3 comprises 15 residues. The germline gives CDR1 LGHNA, CDR2 YSLEER. Trimming took 0 bases from V and 1 from J, leaving 8 bases between them. Written as DNA, the CDR3 is TGCGCCAGCAGCCAAGACGGGGGTGGCACAGATACGCAGTATTTT. This gives the protein CASSQDGGGTDTQYF.

CDR3 sequence (DNA): TGCGCCAGCAGCTTTAATACCGGGGGGGAGCTGTTTTTT. Translation gives CASSFNTGGELFF. The J gene is TRBJ2-2, the V gene TRBV5-1; unclear D gene. CDR3 length: 13 residues. The ends were cut back, 2 bases at V and 8 bases at J, with 10 bases in the middle. Germline V gives CDR1 SGHRS, CDR2 YFSETQ.

In this sample, this clone turned up a few times. The CDR3 spells CASSFTGITEAFF. In DNA form, the CDR3 reads TGTGCCAGCAGTTTCACGGGGATCACTGAAGCTTTCTTT. The genes are TRBV12-3 or TRBV12-4 and TRBJ1-1; D is unclear. Between the trimmed V and J ends, which lost 3 bases and 4 bases, there was a span of 9 bases. This CDR3 comprises 13 residues.

The rearrangement joins TRBV14 to TRBJ2-2; D remains ambiguous. Per the germline V gene, CDR1 is SGHDN and CDR2 is FVKESK. This CDR3 has 15 residues. The germline V and J ends were trimmed by 0 bases and 7 bases, with 12 bases remaining between them. The CDR3, as DNA: TGTGCCAGCAGCCAAGATCTGGTCTCAGACGGGGAGCTGTTTTTT. It yields the protein CASSQDLVSDGELFF.

This chain joins TRBV23-1 and TRBJ2-7; 8 bases align to TRBD2. TRBV23-1 falls under the ORF class, with uncertain function. This CDR3 is 16 amino acids long. V gave up 4 bases and J gave up 0 bases; unmatched junction bases: 8. The CDR3 loop is CASSRIREGLSYEQYV. The DNA for the CDR3 is TGCGCCAGCAGTCGGATCCGGGAGGGCCTCTCCTACGAGCAGTACGTC.

The V gene is TRBV3-1 (or the pseudogene TRBV3-2), the J gene TRBJ2-5; 13 bases match TRBD2. The germline CDR1 and CDR2 sequences are LGHDT and YNNKEL (reference sequence). J gave up 4 bases and V 4 bases, and 9 bases lay outside the gene matches. CDR3 length equals 17 residues. Here the CDR3 DNA reads TGTGCCAGCAGCCGGTCACTAGCGGGGGGGCCGAGAGAGACCCAGTACTTC. Its translation is CASSRSLAGGPRETQYF.

In the case of this clone: The junction does not match germline at one end; this may be a read error. The chain carries TRBV11-3 and TRBJ2-3; D is unresolved. The CDR3 has 15 amino acids. Germline V gene lookup returns CDR1 SGHNT and CDR2 YENEEA. The CDR3 DNA reads TGTGCCAGCAGCCTAGACCTAACTAGCACAGATACGCAGTATTTT. It codes for CASSLDLTSTDTQYF.

The chain recombines TRBV11-1 with TRBJ2-7; 9 nucleotides align to TRBD1. The V gene's germline CDR1 is SGHAT and CDR2 FQDESV (reference sequence). Germline trimming cut 6 bases from V and 6 bases from J; bases unmatched to any gene: 6. This CDR3 spans 13 amino acids. The CDR3 sequence is CASSWDRASEQYF. The CDR3 DNA follows: TGTGCCAGCAGTTGGGACAGGGCGTCCGAGCAGTACTTC.

In its sample, this clone was seen a few times. The chain carries TRBV19 and TRBJ2-5; TRBD1 is a possible D gene (7 bases). Trimming pared 5 bases from V and 5 bases from J, leaving 12 bases between. The CDR3 has 13 residues. Germline-derived CDR1 and CDR2 are LNHDA and SQIVND (reference sequence). CDR3 bases: TGTGCCAGTAGTGACAGGGAGGATGAGACCCAGTACTTC. It is translated as CASSDREDETQYF.

The gene calls are TRBV7-2 and TRBJ2-7, with D unclear. CDR3 length: 13 amino acids. V lost 3 bases and J lost 1, with 7 bases in between. The germline gives CDR1 SGHTA, CDR2 FQGNSA. CDR3 sequence (DNA): TGTGCCAGCAGCTTGGCTGGTTCCTACGAGCAGTACGTC. Amino acid sequence: CASSLAGSYEQYV.

J is TRBJ2-7 and V is TRBV28; TRBD2 matches at 7 bases. The CDR3 extends over 14 amino acids. V trimming: 6 bases; J trimming: 4 bases; junction bases outside the gene matches: 9. Germline V gene sequence: CDR1 MDHEN, CDR2 SYDVKM. For the CDR3, the DNA is TGTGCCAGCAGCTCCGGGAGGAGGAGATACGAGCAGTACGTC. The encoded protein is CASSSGRRRYEQYV.

J is TRBJ2-4 and V is TRBV6-5; 8 positions agree with TRBD1. Trimming removed 5 bases from V and 6 bases from J; junction bases left unmatched: 6. Germline V gene data show CDR1 as MNHEY and CDR2 as SVGAGI. CDR3 length equals 14 residues. DNA of the CDR3: TGTGCCAGCAGTAAGACCGACAGGGGAAACATTCAGTACTTC. Protein product: CASSKTDRGNIQYF.

The chain joins TRBV5-1 to TRBJ2-2; 9 nucleotides line up with TRBD2. Germline V gene data show CDR1 as SGHRS and CDR2 as YFSETQ. The CDR3 covers 16 residues. The ends lost 7 bases at V and 4 bases at J; junction bases unmatched: 11. CDR3 amino acids: CASHMAGLALTGELFF. CDR3 coding DNA: TGCGCCAGCCACATGGCGGGACTAGCACTCACCGGGGAGCTGTTTTTT.